The 25 T cell receptor beta chains listed next were all sequenced from one sample in a study of T cells in Graves' hyperthyroidism and ophthalmopathy. The investigators amplified TCR beta CDR3 regions from RNA transcripts. First-round RT-PCR with HTBI primers amplified the TCR CDR3 region. TCRdb passed the multiplex PCR reads through MiXCR, listing each CDR3 protein once. This table has about 340,000 distinct CDR3 sequences, 15% to 20% appearing once. The sequencing sample was made of blood. All receptors derive from a woman aged 50 to 60 with Graves' hyperthyroidism.

This sequence joins TRBV2 and TRBJ2-1; perhaps TRBD2 as D (6 bases). The germline V gene encodes CDR1 SNHLY and CDR2 FYNNEI. Trimming took 7 bases from V and 6 from J, leaving 13 bases between them. This CDR3 contains 13 residues. The CDR3 DNA follows: TGTGCCAGCACAAGACTAGAAGGCAATGAGCAGTTCTTC. Translation gives CASTRLEGNEQFF. The full variable domain, rest sourced from reference TRBV2 and TRBJ2-1, is EPEVTQTPSHQVTQMGQEVILRCVPISNHLYFYWYRQILGQKVEFLVSFYNNEISEKSEIFDDQFSVERPDGSNFTLKIRSTKLEDSAMYFCASTRLEGNEQFFGPGTRLTVL.

In its sample, this clonotype was seen many times. The chain carries TRBV2 and TRBJ1-1, with D unclear. Germline V gives CDR1 SNHLY, CDR2 FYNNEI. CDR3 length: 15 residues. The V end lost 2 bases, the J end lost 1 base, and 11 bases lay between the germline ends. Here the CDR3 DNA reads TGTGCCAGCAGTGAAATTGCCAGTCGGAACACTGAAGCTTTCTTT. Translated: CASSEIASRNTEAFF.

Only a few counts were recorded for this clonotype. This sequence joins TRBV20-1 and TRBJ1-2; D not resolved. V lost 1 base to trimming and J lost 1 base, with 4 bases between them. The CDR3 is 12 residues long. Germline values: CDR1 DFQATT, CDR2 SNEGSKA (reference sequence). CDR3 coding DNA: TGCAGTGCTAGAGCTAATAACTATGGCTACACCTTC. Its translation: CSARANNYGYTF.

This chain's CDR3 is CSARGFTYEQYF. The CDR3 DNA reads TGCAGTGCTAGAGGTTTTACCTACGAGCAGTACTTC. The chain is built from TRBV20-1 and TRBJ2-7; D gene ambiguous. There are 12 residues in the CDR3. Germline V gene sequence: CDR1 DFQATT, CDR2 SNEGSKA (reference sequence). V lost 1 base to trimming and J lost 2 bases, with 6 bases between them.

This clonotype was found many times. The chain carries TRBV7-2 and TRBJ1-1, with 9 positions matching TRBD1. V trimming: 3 bases; J trimming: 7 bases; junction bases outside the gene matches: 3. CDR3 length: 13 amino acids. The V gene's germline CDR1 is SGHTA and CDR2 FQGNSA. The CDR3 loop reads CASSFLGQGEAFF. CDR3 nucleotides: TGTGCCAGCAGCTTCCTGGGACAGGGTGAAGCTTTCTTT.

This clonotype was recorded a few times. The gene calls are TRBV7-9 and TRBJ2-1; D is tentatively TRBD1 or TRBD2 (5 bases each). CDR1 and CDR2 from the germline V gene are SEHNR and FQNEAQ (reference sequence). The ends were cut back, 1 base at V and 2 bases at J, with 12 bases in the middle. The CDR3 sequence is 16 residues long. The CDR3 sequence: CASSLVLGDPYNEQFF. CDR3 sequence (DNA): TGTGCCAGCAGCTTAGTGTTGGGGGATCCCTACAATGAGCAGTTCTTC. Full variable domain (remainder filled in from reference TRBV7-9 and TRBJ2-1): DTGVSQNPRHKITKRGQNVTFRCDPISEHNRLYWYRQTLGQGPEFLTYFQNEAQLEKSRLLSDRFSAERPKGSFSTLEIQRTEQGDSAMYLCASSLVLGDPYNEQFFGPGTRLTVL.

The J gene is TRBJ1-3, the V gene TRBV18; 7 nucleotides align to TRBD1. The V segment lost 4 bases and the J segment 15 bases; nucleotides outside the gene matches: 0. There are 9 residues in the CDR3. Germline V gene data show CDR1 as KGHSH and CDR2 as LQKENI. The CDR3 DNA sequence: TGTGCCAGCTCACGACAGGGATATTTT. As protein: CASSRQGYF.

Worth noting for this clonotype: A read error may produce the germline difference seen at one junction end. This sequence joins TRBV2 and TRBJ2-5; TRBD1 agrees at 9 bases. CDR1 is SNHLY and CDR2 is FYNNEI in the germline V gene. The CDR3 sequence is 14 residues long. CDR3 residues: CASRETGGWETQYF. The CDR3 region has the DNA TGCGCCAGCAGAGAGACAGGGGGATGGGAGACCCAGTACTTC.

This clonotype occurred a few times. Given the absence of the conserved phenylalanine or tryptophan at the CDR3 end, a read error is likely. This rearrangement joins TRBV6-1 to TRBJ1-1; TRBD1 might be the D (5 bases). The CDR3 has 15 residues. CDR1 and CDR2 from the germline V gene are MNHNS and SASEGT. The V and J ends lost 1 base and 3 bases respectively, with 12 bases between them. The CDR3 DNA sequence: TGTGCCAGCAGTGAAGGGGGGTTTGCGGACACTGAAGCTTTCCTT. Translating it yields CASSEGGFADTEAFL.

This clonotype was detected ten times or more. CDR3 sequence reads: CASSLGLAGEYNEQFF. For the CDR3, the DNA is TGTGCCAGCAGCTTAGGACTAGCGGGAGAGTACAATGAGCAGTTCTTC. The genes are TRBV11-2 and TRBJ2-1; the match to TRBD2 covers 12 bases. The CDR3 is made up of 16 amino acids. Germline-derived CDR1 and CDR2 are SGHAT and FQNNGV. V shed 1 base, J shed 4 bases, and the junction held 2 bases outside the gene matches.

There are a few counts of this clonotype. The genes are TRBV5-8 and TRBJ2-7, with 11 bases lining up with TRBD2. CDR3 length equals 16 residues. The V gene's germline CDR1 is SGHTS and CDR2 YDEGEE. Losses at the gene ends were 4 bases for V and 5 bases for J; bases not matched to a gene: 11. The CDR3 sequence is CASSHTIAGGSHEQYF. DNA of the CDR3: TGTGCCAGCAGCCACACCATAGCGGGAGGGAGTCACGAGCAGTACTTC.

This clonotype was counted many times. The V gene is TRBV3-1, the J gene TRBJ1-5; D is unresolved. This CDR3 has 12 residues. Trimming cost V 3 bases and J 9 bases, with 9 bases left between them. Germline assignment: CDR1 LGHDT and CDR2 YNNKEL (reference sequence). CDR3 amino acids: CASSHPQGPQHF. For the CDR3, the DNA is TGTGCCAGCAGCCATCCCCAAGGGCCCCAGCATTTT.

There are a few counts of this clonotype. V gene TRBV4-1 combines with J gene TRBJ1-5; no firm D call. The V gene's germline CDR1 is MGHRA and CDR2 YSYEKL. The CDR3 spans 15 residues. V was shortened by 1 base and J by 0 bases, with 7 bases between the two germline ends. The CDR3 DNA follows: TGCGCCAGCAGCCAAGCATCTGTTAGCAATCAGCCCCAGCATTTT. It specifies CASSQASVSNQPQHF.

This clonotype has just a few counts. The rearrangement links TRBV12-3 or TRBV12-4 to TRBJ2-2; a possible D gene is TRBD2 (5 bases). V dropped 3 bases and J dropped 5 bases, with 13 bases sitting between them. CDR3 length: 15 amino acids. CDR3 residues: CASSLQEVGTGELFF. The CDR3 DNA follows: TGTGCCAGCAGTTTGCAGGAGGTTGGGACCGGGGAGCTGTTTTTT.

This clonotype was observed at least ten times. V is TRBV18 and J is TRBJ2-6; D ambiguous. The germline CDR1 and CDR2 sequences are KGHSH and LQKENI. There are 14 residues in the CDR3. Trimming left V 0 bases short and J 4 bases short, with 4 bases between. CDR3 loop: CASSPPGGANVLTF. CDR3 in DNA: TGTGCCAGCTCACCACCGGGCGGGGCCAACGTCCTGACTTTC. Full variable domain (outside the CDR3, taken from reference TRBV18 and TRBJ2-6): NAGVMQNPRHLVRRRGQEARLRCSPMKGHSHVYWYRQLPEEGLKFMVYLQKENIIDESGMPKERFSAEFPKEGPSILRIQQVVRGDSAAYFCASSPPGGANVLTFGAGSRLTVL.

This clonotype has a handful of counts. This chain uses TRBV6-5 with TRBJ1-6; weak D call: TRBD1 (6 bases). V lost 4 bases to trimming and J lost 5 bases, with 21 bases between them. This CDR3 region has 18 residues. The V gene's germline CDR1 is MNHEY and CDR2 SVGAGI. The CDR3 loop is CASSSSGARAVHNSPLHF. The CDR3 nucleotides read TGTGCCAGCAGTTCCTCGGGGGCCCGAGCTGTCCATAATTCACCCCTCCACTTT.

This clonotype was recorded at least ten times. The chain is built from TRBV20-1 and TRBJ1-2; D perhaps matches TRBD1 (5 bases). This CDR3 region has 12 residues. The ends were cut back, 1 base at V and 6 bases at J, with 9 bases in the middle. Germline CDR1 DFQATT, CDR2 SNEGSKA (reference sequence). DNA of the CDR3: TGCAGTGCTAGAGCAGGGCAGGATGGCTACACCTTC. This encodes CSARAGQDGYTF.

This clonotype was observed a few times. The chain joins TRBV13 to TRBJ2-3; 8 bases map to TRBD1. V shed 0 bases, J shed 4 bases, and the junction held 12 bases outside the gene matches. The CDR3 consists of 18 residues. Germline CDR1 and CDR2: PRHDT and FYEKMQ (reference sequence). The CDR3 DNA sequence: TGTGCCAGCAGCTTAGGCCGGCCGGGACAGGTTGGTTCAGATACGCAGTATTTT. Its protein product is CASSLGRPGQVGSDTQYF.

This clonotype was picked up many times. The rearrangement joins TRBV11-2 to TRBJ2-6, with TRBD1 matching over 11 bases. Germline loops: CDR1 SGHAT, CDR2 FQNNGV. The CDR3 consists of 18 residues. The junction had 2 bases not matched to a gene; V was cut back by 1 base and J by 0 bases. The CDR3 sequence is CASSLGTGGFSGANVLTF. The CDR3 DNA reads TGTGCCAGCAGCTTAGGGACAGGGGGCTTCTCTGGGGCCAACGTCCTGACTTTC.

This clonotype occurred many times. V and J are TRBV20-1 and TRBJ2-3; 9 bases agree with TRBD2. CDR1 and CDR2 from the germline V gene are DFQATT and SNEGSKA (reference sequence). The CDR3 covers 15 residues. Trimming removed 1 base from V and 0 bases from J; junction bases left unmatched: 2. CDR3 protein: CSARVAGESTDTQYF. CDR3 coding DNA: TGCAGTGCTAGAGTAGCGGGGGAGAGCACAGATACGCAGTATTTT.

This clonotype appeared a few times. The chain recombines TRBV6-1 with TRBJ2-2; D is unclear. This CDR3 comprises 14 residues. Germline V gives CDR1 MNHNS, CDR2 SASEGT. The V end lost 6 bases, the J end lost 1 base, and 9 bases lay between the germline ends. The CDR3 loop reads CASRDHGNTGELFF. DNA for the CDR3: TGTGCCAGCAGAGACCACGGGAACACCGGGGAGCTGTTTTTT.

The V gene is TRBV28, the J gene TRBJ2-7; 10 bases are shared with TRBD2. Germline CDR1 reads MDHEN; CDR2 reads SYDVKM. The ends lost 4 bases at V and 4 bases at J; junction bases unmatched: 4. The CDR3 totals 14 residues. The CDR3 DNA reads TGTGCCAGCAGTTGGGCTAGCGGGAGTTACGAGCAGTACTTC. This translates into CASSWASGSYEQYF.

This clonotype has just a few counts. The chain couples TRBV20-1 to TRBJ1-2; D may be TRBD1 (6 bases). Germline assignment: CDR1 DFQATT and CDR2 SNEGSKA (reference sequence). V was trimmed by 6 bases and J by 4 bases, leaving 9 bases between them. The CDR3 has 11 amino acids. CDR3 bases: TGCAGTGCCACGGACAGCTATGGCTACACCTTC. It specifies CSATDSYGYTF.

Only a few counts were recorded for this clonotype. This chain joins TRBV19 and TRBJ1-5; D is possibly TRBD1 (5 bases). This CDR3 is 14 amino acids long. Germline V gene sequence: CDR1 LNHDA, CDR2 SQIVND (reference sequence). The V end lost 2 bases, the J end lost 2 bases, and 7 bases lay between the germline ends. The CDR3 loop reads CASSIWGGNQPQHF. The CDR3 nucleotides are TGTGCCAGTAGTATATGGGGGGGCAATCAGCCCCAGCATTTT.

In this sample, this clonotype turned up a few times. A single base separates this from a much larger clone, so it may be a read error. The rearrangement uses TRBV11-3 and TRBJ2-2; D may match TRBD1 or TRBD2 (5 bases each). CDR1 SGHNT and CDR2 YENEEA come from the germline V gene. There are 14 residues in the CDR3. Trimming shortened V by 5 bases and J by 5 bases, and 12 bases separated the two germline ends. The CDR3 DNA reads as TGTGCCAGCAGCCGGGACCCTGTTACCGGGGAGCTGTTTTTT. As protein: CASSRDPVTGELFF.